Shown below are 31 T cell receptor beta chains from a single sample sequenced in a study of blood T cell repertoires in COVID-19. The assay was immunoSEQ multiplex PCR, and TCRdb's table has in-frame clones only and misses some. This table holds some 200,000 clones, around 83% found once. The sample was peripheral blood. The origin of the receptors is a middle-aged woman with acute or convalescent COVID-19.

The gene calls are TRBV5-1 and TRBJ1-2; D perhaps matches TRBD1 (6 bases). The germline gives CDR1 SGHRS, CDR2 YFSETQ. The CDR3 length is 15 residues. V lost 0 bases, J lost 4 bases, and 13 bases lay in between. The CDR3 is CASSLGWGGAYGYTF. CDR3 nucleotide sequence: TGCGCCAGCAGCTTGGGATGGGGGGGGGCCTATGGCTACACCTTC.

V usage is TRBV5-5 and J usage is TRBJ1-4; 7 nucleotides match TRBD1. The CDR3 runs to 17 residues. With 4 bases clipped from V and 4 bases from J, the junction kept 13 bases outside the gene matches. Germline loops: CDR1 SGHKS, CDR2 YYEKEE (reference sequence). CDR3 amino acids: CASSPDGTEAYNEKLFF. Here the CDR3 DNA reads TGTGCCAGCAGCCCGGATGGGACAGAAGCTTATAATGAAAAACTGTTTTTT.

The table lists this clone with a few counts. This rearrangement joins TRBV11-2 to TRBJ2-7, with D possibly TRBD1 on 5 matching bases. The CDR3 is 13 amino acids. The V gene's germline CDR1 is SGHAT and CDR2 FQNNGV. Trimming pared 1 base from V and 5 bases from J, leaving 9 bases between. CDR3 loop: CASSLGRADEQYF. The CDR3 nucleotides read TGTGCCAGCAGCTTAGGCAGGGCAGACGAGCAGTACTTC.

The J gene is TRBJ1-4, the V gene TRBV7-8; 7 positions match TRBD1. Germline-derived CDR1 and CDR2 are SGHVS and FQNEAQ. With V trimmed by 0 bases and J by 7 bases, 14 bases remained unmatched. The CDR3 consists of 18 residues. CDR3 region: CASSLAWDSEAGGEKLFF. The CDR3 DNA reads TGTGCCAGCAGCTTAGCGTGGGACAGCGAAGCCGGGGGTGAAAAACTGTTTTTT.

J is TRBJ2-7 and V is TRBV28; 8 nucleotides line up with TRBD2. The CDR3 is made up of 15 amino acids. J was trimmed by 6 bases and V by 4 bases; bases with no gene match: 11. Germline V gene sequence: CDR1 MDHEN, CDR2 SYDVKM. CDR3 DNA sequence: TGTGCCAGCAGTTCCACGGTCGGGGGGGCAGTCGAGCAGTACTTC. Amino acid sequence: CASSSTVGGAVEQYF. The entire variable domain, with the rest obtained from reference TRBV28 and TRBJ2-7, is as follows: DVKVTQSSRYLVKRTGEKVFLECVQDMDHENMFWYRQDPGLGLRLIYFSYDVKMKEKGDIPEGYSVSREKKERFSLILESASTNQTSMYLCASSSTVGGAVEQYFGPGTRLTVT.

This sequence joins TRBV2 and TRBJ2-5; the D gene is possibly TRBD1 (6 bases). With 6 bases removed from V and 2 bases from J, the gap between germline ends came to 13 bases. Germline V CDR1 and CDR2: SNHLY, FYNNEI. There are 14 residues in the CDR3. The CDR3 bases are TGTGCCAGCAGCCAACAGGGTCTACAAGAGACCCAGTACTTC. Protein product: CASSQQGLQETQYF.

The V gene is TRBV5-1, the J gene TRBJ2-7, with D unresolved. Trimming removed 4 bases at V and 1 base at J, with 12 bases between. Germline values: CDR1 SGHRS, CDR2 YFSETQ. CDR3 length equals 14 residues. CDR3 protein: CASSRSGPSYEQYF. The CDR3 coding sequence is TGCGCCAGCAGCCGGTCTGGTCCGTCCTACGAGCAGTACTTC. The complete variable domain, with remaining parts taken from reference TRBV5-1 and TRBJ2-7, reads KAGVTQTPRYLIKTRGQQVTLSCSPISGHRSVSWYQQTPGQGLQFLFEYFSETQRNKGNFPGRFSGRQFSNSRSEMNVSTLELGDSALYLCASSRSGPSYEQYFGPGTRLTVT.

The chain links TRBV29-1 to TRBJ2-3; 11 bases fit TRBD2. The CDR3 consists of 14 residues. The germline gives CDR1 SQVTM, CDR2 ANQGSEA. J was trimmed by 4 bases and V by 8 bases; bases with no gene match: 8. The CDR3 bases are TGCAGCTTAACCGGGACTAGCGGTTCAGATACGCAGTATTTT. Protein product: CSLTGTSGSDTQYF.

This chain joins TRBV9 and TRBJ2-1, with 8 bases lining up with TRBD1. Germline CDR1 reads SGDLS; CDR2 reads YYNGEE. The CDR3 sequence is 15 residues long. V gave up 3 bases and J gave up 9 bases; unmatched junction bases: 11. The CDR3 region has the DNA TGTGCCAGCAGCGCCCGGGACAGGTGGTCATTTGAGCAGTTCTTC. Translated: CASSARDRWSFEQFF.

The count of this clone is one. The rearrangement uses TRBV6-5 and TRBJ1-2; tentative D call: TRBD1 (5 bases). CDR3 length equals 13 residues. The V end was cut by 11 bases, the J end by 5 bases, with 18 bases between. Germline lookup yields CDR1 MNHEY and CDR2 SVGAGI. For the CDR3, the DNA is TGTGCCGCCAACGAGAACAGGCAGTATGGCTACACCTTC. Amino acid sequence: CAANENRQYGYTF.

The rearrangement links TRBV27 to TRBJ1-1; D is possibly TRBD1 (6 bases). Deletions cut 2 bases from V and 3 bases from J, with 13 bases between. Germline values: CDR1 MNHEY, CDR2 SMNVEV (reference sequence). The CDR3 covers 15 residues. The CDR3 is CASSLGSGADTEAFF. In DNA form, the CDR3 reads TGTGCCAGCAGTTTAGGGTCAGGGGCGGACACTGAAGCTTTCTTT.

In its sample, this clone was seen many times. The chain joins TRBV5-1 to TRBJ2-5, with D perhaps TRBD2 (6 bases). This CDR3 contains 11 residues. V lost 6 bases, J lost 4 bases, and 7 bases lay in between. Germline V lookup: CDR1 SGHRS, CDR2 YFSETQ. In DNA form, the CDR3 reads TGCGCCAGCATGGGGGGAGAGACCCAGTACTTC. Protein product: CASMGGETQYF.

CDR3 residues: CASSSLAGGKGDTQYF. The CDR3 bases are TGTGCCAGCAGTTCACTGGCGGGGGGTAAGGGAGATACGCAGTATTTT. The rearrangement joins TRBV6-5 to TRBJ2-3; 8 bases line up with TRBD2. Germline CDR1 and CDR2: MNHEY and SVGAGI. V was pared by 4 bases and J by 5 bases, with 11 bases of the junction left unmatched. The CDR3 is 16 residues long.

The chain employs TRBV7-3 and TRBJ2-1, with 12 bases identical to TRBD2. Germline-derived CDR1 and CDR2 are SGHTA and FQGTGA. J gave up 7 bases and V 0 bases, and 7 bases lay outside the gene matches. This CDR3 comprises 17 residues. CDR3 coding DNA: TGTGCCAGCAGCTTAACCCTGCTAGCGGGGGGGAAGAATGAGCAGTTCTTC. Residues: CASSLTLLAGGKNEQFF.

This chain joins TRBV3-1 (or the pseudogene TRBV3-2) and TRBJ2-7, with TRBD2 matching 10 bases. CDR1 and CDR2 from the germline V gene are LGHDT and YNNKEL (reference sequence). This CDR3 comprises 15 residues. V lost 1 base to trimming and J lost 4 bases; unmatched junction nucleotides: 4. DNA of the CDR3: TGTGCCAGCAGCCAAGTATGGACTAGCGGATACGAGCAGTACTTC. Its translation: CASSQVWTSGYEQYF.

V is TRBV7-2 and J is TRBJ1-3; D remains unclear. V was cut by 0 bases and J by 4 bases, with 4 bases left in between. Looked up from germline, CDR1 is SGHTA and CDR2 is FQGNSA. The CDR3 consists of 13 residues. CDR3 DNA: TGTGCCAGCAGCTTAGCCGTGGGAAACACCATATATTTT. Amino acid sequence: CASSLAVGNTIYF.

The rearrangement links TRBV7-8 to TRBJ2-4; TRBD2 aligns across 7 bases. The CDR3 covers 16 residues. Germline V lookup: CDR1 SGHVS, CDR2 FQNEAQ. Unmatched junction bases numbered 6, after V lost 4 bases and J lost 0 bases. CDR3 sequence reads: CASSSKRGLAKNIQYF. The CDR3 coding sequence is TGTGCCAGCAGCTCAAAGCGGGGACTAGCCAAAAACATTCAGTACTTC.

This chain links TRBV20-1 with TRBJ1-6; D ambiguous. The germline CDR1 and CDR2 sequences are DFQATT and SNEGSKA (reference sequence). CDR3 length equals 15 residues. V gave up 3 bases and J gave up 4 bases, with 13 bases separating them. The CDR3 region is CSASRPREYNSPLHF. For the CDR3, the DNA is TGCAGTGCTAGTCGTCCACGAGAATATAATTCACCCCTCCACTTT.

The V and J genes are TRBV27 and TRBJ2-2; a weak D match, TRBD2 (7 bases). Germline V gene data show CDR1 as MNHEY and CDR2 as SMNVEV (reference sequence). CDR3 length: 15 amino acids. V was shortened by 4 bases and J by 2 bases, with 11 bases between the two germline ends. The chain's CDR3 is CASSWGGVNTGELFF. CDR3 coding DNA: TGTGCCAGCAGTTGGGGGGGCGTCAACACCGGGGAGCTGTTTTTT.

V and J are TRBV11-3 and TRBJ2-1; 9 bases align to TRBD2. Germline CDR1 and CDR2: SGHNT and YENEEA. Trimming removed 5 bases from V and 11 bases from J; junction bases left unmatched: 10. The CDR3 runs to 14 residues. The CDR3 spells CASSPAGGPDQQFF. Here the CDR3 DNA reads TGTGCCAGCAGCCCGGCGGGAGGGCCCGACCAGCAGTTCTTC.

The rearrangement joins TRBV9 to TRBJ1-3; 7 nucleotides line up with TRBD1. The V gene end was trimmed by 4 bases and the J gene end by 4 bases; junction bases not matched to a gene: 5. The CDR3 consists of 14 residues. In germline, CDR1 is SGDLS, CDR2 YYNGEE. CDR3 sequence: CASSPQGQGNTIYF. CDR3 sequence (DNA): TGTGCCAGCAGCCCGCAGGGACAGGGAAACACCATATATTTT.

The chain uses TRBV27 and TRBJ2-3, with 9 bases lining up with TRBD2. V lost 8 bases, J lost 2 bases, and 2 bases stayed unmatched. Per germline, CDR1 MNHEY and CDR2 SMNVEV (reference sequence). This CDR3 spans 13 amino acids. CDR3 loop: CASASGVTDTQYF. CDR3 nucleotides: TGTGCCAGCGCTAGCGGGGTCACAGATACGCAGTATTTT.

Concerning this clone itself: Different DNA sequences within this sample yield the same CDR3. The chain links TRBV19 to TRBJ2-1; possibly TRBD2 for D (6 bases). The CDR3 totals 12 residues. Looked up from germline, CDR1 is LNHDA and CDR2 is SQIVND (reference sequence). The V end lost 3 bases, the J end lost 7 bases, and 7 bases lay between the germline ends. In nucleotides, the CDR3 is TGTGCCAGTAGTATCGGGGGAAATGAGCAGTTCTTC. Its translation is CASSIGGNEQFF.

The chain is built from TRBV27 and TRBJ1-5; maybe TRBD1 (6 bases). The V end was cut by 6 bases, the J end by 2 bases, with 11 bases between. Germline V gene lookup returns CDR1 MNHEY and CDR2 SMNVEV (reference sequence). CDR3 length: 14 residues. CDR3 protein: CASRQGDGNQPQHF. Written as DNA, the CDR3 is TGTGCCAGCAGACAGGGTGATGGCAATCAGCCCCAGCATTTT.

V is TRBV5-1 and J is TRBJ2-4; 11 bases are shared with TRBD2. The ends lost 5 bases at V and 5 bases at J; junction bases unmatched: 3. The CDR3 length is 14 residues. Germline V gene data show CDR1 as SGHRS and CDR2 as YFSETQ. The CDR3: CASSLAGGENIQYF. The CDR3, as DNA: TGCGCCAGCAGTTTAGCGGGAGGGGAAAACATTCAGTACTTC.

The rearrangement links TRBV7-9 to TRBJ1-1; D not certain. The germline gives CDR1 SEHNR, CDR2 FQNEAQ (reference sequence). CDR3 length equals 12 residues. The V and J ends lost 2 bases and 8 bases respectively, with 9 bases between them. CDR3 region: CASSLYGSEAFF. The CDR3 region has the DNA TGTGCCAGCAGCTTATATGGGAGCGAAGCTTTCTTT.

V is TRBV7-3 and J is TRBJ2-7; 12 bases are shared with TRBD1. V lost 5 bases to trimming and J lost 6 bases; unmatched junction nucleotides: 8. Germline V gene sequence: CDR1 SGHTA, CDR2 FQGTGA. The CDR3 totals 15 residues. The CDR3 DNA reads TGTGCCAGCAGCACCGGGACAGGGGGCAGGGGCGAGCAGTACTTC. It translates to CASSTGTGGRGEQYF.

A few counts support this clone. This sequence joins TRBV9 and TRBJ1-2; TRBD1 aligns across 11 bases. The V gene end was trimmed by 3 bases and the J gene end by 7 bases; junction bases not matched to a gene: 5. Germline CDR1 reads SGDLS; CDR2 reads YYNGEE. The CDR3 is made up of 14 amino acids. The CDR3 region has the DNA TGTGCCAGCAGCGCTCGGACAGGGGGCCGTGGCTACACCTTC. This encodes CASSARTGGRGYTF.

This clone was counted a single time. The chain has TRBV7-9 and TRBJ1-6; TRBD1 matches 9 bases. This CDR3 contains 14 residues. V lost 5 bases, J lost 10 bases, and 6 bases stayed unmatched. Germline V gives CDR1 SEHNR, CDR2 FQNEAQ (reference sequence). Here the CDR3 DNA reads TGTGCCAGCAGCATGGGACAGGGTTGGTCACCCCTCCACTTT. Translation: CASSMGQGWSPLHF.

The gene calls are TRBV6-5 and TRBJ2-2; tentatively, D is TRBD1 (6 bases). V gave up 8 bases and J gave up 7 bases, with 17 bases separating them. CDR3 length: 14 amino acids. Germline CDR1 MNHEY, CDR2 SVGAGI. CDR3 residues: CASQAPGESGELFF. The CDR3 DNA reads TGTGCCAGCCAGGCCCCAGGGGAAAGCGGGGAGCTGTTTTTT.

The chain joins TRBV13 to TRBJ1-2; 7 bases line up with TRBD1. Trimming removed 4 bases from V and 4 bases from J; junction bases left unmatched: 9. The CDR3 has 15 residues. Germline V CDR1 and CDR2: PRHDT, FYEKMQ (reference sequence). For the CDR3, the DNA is TGTGCCAGCAGCTCATGGGACAGCAGAATCTATGGCTACACCTTC. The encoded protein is CASSSWDSRIYGYTF.